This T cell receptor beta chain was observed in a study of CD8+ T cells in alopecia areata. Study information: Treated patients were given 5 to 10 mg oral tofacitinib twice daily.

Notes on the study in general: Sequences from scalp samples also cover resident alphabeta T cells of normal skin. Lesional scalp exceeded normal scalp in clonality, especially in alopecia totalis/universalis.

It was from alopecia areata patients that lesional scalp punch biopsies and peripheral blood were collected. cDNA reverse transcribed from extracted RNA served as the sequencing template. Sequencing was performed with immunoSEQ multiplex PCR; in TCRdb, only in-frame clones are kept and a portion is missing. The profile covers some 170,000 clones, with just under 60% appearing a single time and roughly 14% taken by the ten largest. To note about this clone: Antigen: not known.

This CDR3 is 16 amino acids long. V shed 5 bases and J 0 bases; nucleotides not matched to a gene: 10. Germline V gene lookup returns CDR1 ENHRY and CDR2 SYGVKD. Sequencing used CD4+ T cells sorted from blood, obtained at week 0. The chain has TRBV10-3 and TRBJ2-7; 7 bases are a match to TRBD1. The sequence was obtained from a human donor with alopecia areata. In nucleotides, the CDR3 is TGTGCCATCAGTACTCCCACAGGGGAGAGCTCCTACGAGCAGTACTTC. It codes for CAISTPTGESSYEQYF.